This T cell receptor beta chain was retrieved from a study of T cells after yellow fever vaccination. The germline gives CDR1 SGHRS, CDR2 YFSETQ. V was pared by 4 bases and J by 7 bases, with 11 bases between. The length of the CDR3 is 13 residues. MiXCR, applied by TCRdb to the 5' RACE reads, yields one record per CDR3 protein. The sample holds about 630,000 distinct CDR3 sequences, roughly an eighth seen once. The TCR originated in a young man who received the YFV17D yellow fever vaccine. The sample in question was PBMCs, obtained on the day of the yellow fever booster vaccination. The gene calls are TRBV5-1 and TRBJ1-4; D gene uncertain. The CDR3 here is CASSLGRSEKLFF. The CDR3 nucleotides read TGCGCCAGCAGCCTTGGACGGTCTGAAAAACTGTTTTTT.